Below are 32 T cell receptor beta chains sequenced from a single sample in a study of blood T cell repertoires in COVID-19. Produced via immunoSEQ multiplex PCR; TCRdb's table is partial and in-frame only. The table lists 200,000 to 300,000 clones, 80% to 95% of them singletons. The sample consisted of peripheral blood. The receptors were sampled from a person aged 18 to 35 with COVID-19, enrolled during active disease.

The V call is TRBV10-1, the J call TRBJ1-5, with D tentatively TRBD1 (5 bases). This CDR3 comprises 13 residues. V lost 6 bases to trimming and J lost 2 bases, with 8 bases between them. The germline V gene encodes CDR1 WNHNN and CDR2 SYGVQD (reference sequence). In DNA form, the CDR3 reads TGCGCCAGCAGCGGACACGGCAATCAGCCCCAGCATTTT. Amino acids: CASSGHGNQPQHF.

The V call is TRBV30, the J call TRBJ1-2, with 8 bases lining up with TRBD1. V dropped 5 bases and J dropped 4; count of bases not matched to a gene: 12. CDR1 is GTSNPN and CDR2 is SVGIG in the germline V gene (reference sequence). The CDR3 sequence is 15 residues long. The CDR3 region has the DNA TGTGCCTGGTACCGCTTAGGGACAGGAACCTATGGCTACACCTTC. Protein sequence: CAWYRLGTGTYGYTF. Together with reference TRBV30 and TRBJ1-2, the CDR3 gives the full variable domain: SQTIHQWPATLVQPVGSPLSLECTVEGTSNPNLYWYRQAAGRGLQLLFYSVGIGQISSEVPQNLSASRPQDRQFILSSKKLLLSDSGFYLCAWYRLGTGTYGYTFGSGTRLTVV.

The V call is TRBV7-2, the J call TRBJ2-1; 9 positions agree with TRBD1. V trimming: 4 bases; J trimming: 8 bases; junction bases outside the gene matches: 6. CDR1 and CDR2 from the germline V gene are SGHTA and FQGNSA. The CDR3 consists of 14 residues. The CDR3 region is CASSSDRGMYEQFF. Here the CDR3 DNA reads TGTGCCAGCAGCTCGGACAGGGGTATGTATGAGCAGTTCTTC.

This chain links TRBV29-1 with TRBJ1-1; 8 nucleotides line up with TRBD1. The junction had 9 bases not matched to a gene; V was cut back by 7 bases and J by 5 bases. This CDR3 has 13 amino acids. Germline V gene data show CDR1 as SQVTM and CDR2 as ANQGSEA. The CDR3 DNA reads as TGCAGCGGCAACTCTCAGGGGGCGACTGAAGCTTTCTTT. It yields the protein CSGNSQGATEAFF. The full variable domain, its missing parts supplied by reference TRBV29-1 and TRBJ1-1, is SAVISQKPSRDICQRGTSLTIQCQVDSQVTMMFWYRQQPGQSLTLIATANQGSEATYESGFVIDKFPISRPNLTFSTLTVSNMSPEDSSIYLCSGNSQGATEAFFGQGTRLTVV.

This sequence joins TRBV19 and TRBJ1-1, with TRBD1 matching 7 bases. The CDR3 is 12 residues long. Germline V gene data show CDR1 as LNHDA and CDR2 as SQIVND (reference sequence). V lost 5 bases, J lost 7 bases, and 4 bases stayed unmatched. The CDR3 region is CASSWTGREAFF. For the CDR3, the DNA is TGTGCCAGTAGTTGGACAGGTCGTGAAGCTTTCTTT.

V usage is TRBV5-1 and J usage is TRBJ2-1; TRBD2 matches at 10 bases. V lost 4 bases to trimming and J lost 0 bases; unmatched junction nucleotides: 4. Germline V gene lookup returns CDR1 SGHRS and CDR2 YFSETQ. The CDR3 spans 16 residues. The CDR3 loop is CASSTASGSSYNEQFF. The DNA of the CDR3 is TGCGCCAGCAGCACCGCTAGCGGGAGCTCCTACAATGAGCAGTTCTTC.

This clone was seen once. This chain joins TRBV28 and TRBJ1-3; D gene ambiguous. Trimming stripped 6 bases from V and 4 bases from J, with 16 bases between. Germline loops: CDR1 MDHEN, CDR2 SYDVKM. CDR3 length equals 15 residues. CDR3 residues: CASSPPAAGGNTIYF. CDR3 DNA sequence: TGTGCCAGCAGCCCCCCTGCGGCCGGGGGAAACACCATATATTTT.

This chain links TRBV7-2 with TRBJ2-5; 10 bases are shared with TRBD2. The CDR3 loop spans 15 amino acids. Germline V CDR1 and CDR2: SGHTA, FQGNSA. The V and J ends lost 2 bases and 5 bases, in that order; junction bases with no gene match: 5. The DNA of the CDR3 is TGTGCCAGCAGCTTAACGGGTAGCGGGAGGGAGACCCAGTACTTC. Residues: CASSLTGSGRETQYF.

The genes are TRBV7-9 and TRBJ2-7; a weak D match, TRBD2 (6 bases). V lost 5 bases to trimming and J lost 0 bases, with 17 bases between them. There are 16 residues in the CDR3. CDR1 and CDR2 from the germline V gene are SEHNR and FQNEAQ (reference sequence). The CDR3 reads CASSRLPGRDSYEQYF. The CDR3 region has the DNA TGTGCCAGCAGCCGCCTCCCGGGGCGGGACTCCTACGAGCAGTACTTC.

V gene TRBV7-9 combines with J gene TRBJ2-1, with D possibly matching TRBD2 (5 bases). Germline assignment: CDR1 SEHNR and CDR2 FQNEAQ (reference sequence). This CDR3 has 15 amino acids. Trimming stripped 5 bases from V and 4 bases from J, with 15 bases between. The CDR3 is CASSPRGESYNEQFF. DNA for the CDR3: TGTGCCAGCAGCCCCCGTGGGGAGAGTTACAATGAGCAGTTCTTC.

This chain links TRBV4-1 with TRBJ2-4; 12 bases are shared with TRBD2. Germline values: CDR1 MGHRA, CDR2 YSYEKL. The CDR3 has 16 amino acids. J lost 9 bases, V lost 4 bases, and 10 bases had no gene match. The CDR3 loop is CASSLPTSGRETIQYF. The CDR3 region has the DNA TGCGCCAGCAGCCTCCCGACTAGCGGGAGAGAGACCATTCAGTACTTC.

The chain couples TRBV5-1 to TRBJ1-2; D gene unclear. Trimming pared 0 bases from V and 6 bases from J, leaving 6 bases between. This CDR3 has 12 amino acids. CDR1 SGHRS and CDR2 YFSETQ come from the germline V gene. The CDR3 DNA is TGCGCCAGCAGCTTGGACGCGGATGGCTACACCTTC. This sequence encodes CASSLDADGYTF.

This chain connects TRBV4-1 to TRBJ2-3; TRBD2 matches at 10 bases. The CDR3 consists of 16 residues. CDR1 and CDR2 (germline): MGHRA, YSYEKL. The V and J ends lost 6 bases and 1 base, in that order; junction bases with no gene match: 7. The CDR3 DNA sequence: TGCGCCAGCAGAAACCCGACTAGCGGGCGCACAGATACGCAGTATTTT. Protein sequence: CASRNPTSGRTDTQYF.

J is TRBJ1-4 and V is TRBV27; 7 nucleotides align to TRBD1. V was pared by 7 bases and J by 5 bases, with 7 bases of the junction left unmatched. CDR1 and CDR2 (germline): MNHEY, SMNVEV (reference sequence). This CDR3 is built from 14 residues. The CDR3 protein is CASTSGQPNEKLFF. CDR3 DNA: TGTGCCAGCACCTCGGGACAGCCCAATGAAAAACTGTTTTTT. Full variable domain (missing parts from reference TRBV27 and TRBJ1-4): EAQVTQNPRYLITVTGKKLTVTCSQNMNHEYMSWYRQDPGLGLRQIYYSMNVEVTDKGDVPEGYKVSRKEKRNFPLILESPSPNQTSLYFCASTSGQPNEKLFFGSGTQLSVL.

This sequence joins TRBV10-1 and TRBJ1-5; 9 bases match TRBD1. Germline V lookup: CDR1 WNHNN, CDR2 SYGVQD (reference sequence). J gave up 7 bases and V 5 bases, and 12 bases lay outside the gene matches. The CDR3 runs to 16 residues. The CDR3 sequence is CASSWDRVAIRQPQHF. The CDR3 nucleotides are TGCGCCAGCAGTTGGGACAGGGTAGCCATTCGGCAGCCCCAGCATTTT.

J is TRBJ2-3 and V is TRBV10-3, with 9 bases matching TRBD2. CDR1 and CDR2 from the germline V gene are ENHRY and SYGVKD. The CDR3 is made up of 14 amino acids. V lost 5 bases and J lost 6; bases outside the gene matches: 6. The CDR3 spells CAISPGLAVDTQYF. In DNA, the CDR3 is TGTGCCATCAGTCCGGGACTAGCAGTCGATACGCAGTATTTT.

The rearrangement uses TRBV7-2 and TRBJ2-2; D possibly corresponds to TRBD2 (5 bases). Trimming pared 1 base from V and 6 bases from J, leaving 12 bases between. CDR1 and CDR2 (germline): SGHTA, FQGNSA. This CDR3 is built from 15 residues. CDR3 DNA: TGTGCCAGCAGCTTAGAGGCGGGTTGGTCCGGGGAGCTGTTTTTT. Amino acid sequence: CASSLEAGWSGELFF.

The chain's CDR3 is CASSQGIAGVRIDTQYF. The CDR3 DNA reads as TGCGCCAGCAGCCAAGGGATAGCGGGAGTAAGAATAGATACGCAGTATTTT. V gene TRBV4-1 combines with J gene TRBJ2-3; 9 bases fit TRBD2. Trimming at V came to 1 base and at J to 5 bases, leaving 10 bases not matched to a gene. The CDR3 is 17 amino acids. Per germline, CDR1 MGHRA and CDR2 YSYEKL.

This chain links TRBV30 with TRBJ1-2, with D unclear. The V gene's germline CDR1 is GTSNPN and CDR2 SVGIG (reference sequence). The CDR3 runs 13 residues. The V and J ends lost 0 bases and 4 bases respectively, with 9 bases between them. The CDR3 region is CAWSVTGSYGYTF. CDR3 DNA: TGTGCCTGGAGTGTAACCGGGAGCTATGGCTACACCTTC.

This chain links TRBV5-1 with TRBJ1-6, with TRBD1 matching over 7 bases. V lost 0 bases, J lost 1 base, and 10 bases stayed unmatched. CDR3 length: 19 residues. Germline CDR1 and CDR2: SGHRS and YFSETQ. CDR3 amino acids: CASSLGAPTGSSYNSPLHF. The DNA for the CDR3 is TGCGCCAGCAGCTTGGGGGCTCCGACAGGGAGTTCCTATAATTCACCCCTCCACTTT.

This sequence joins TRBV28 and TRBJ1-3; a possible D gene is TRBD1 (6 bases). The germline V and J ends were trimmed by 3 bases and 4 bases, with 13 bases remaining between them. The CDR3 is made up of 15 amino acids. Looked up from germline, CDR1 is MDHEN and CDR2 is SYDVKM. The CDR3 protein is CASSFRGARGNTIYF. Here the CDR3 DNA reads TGTGCCAGCAGTTTCCGGGGGGCGCGGGGAAACACCATATATTTT.

The J gene is TRBJ2-2, the V gene TRBV6-1, with TRBD1 matching over 8 bases. There are 14 residues in the CDR3. V gave up 3 bases and J gave up 8 bases; unmatched junction bases: 5. Germline assignment: CDR1 MNHNS and CDR2 SASEGT. CDR3 sequence: CASSEDRAWGELFF. CDR3 in DNA: TGTGCCAGCAGTGAGGACAGGGCATGGGGGGAGCTGTTTTTT.

The J gene is TRBJ1-3, the V gene TRBV3-1 (or the pseudogene TRBV3-2); D is ambiguous. Germline V gene lookup returns CDR1 LGHDT and CDR2 YNNKEL (reference sequence). Trimming stripped 4 bases from V and 1 base from J, with 2 bases between. The CDR3 is 12 amino acids. Here the CDR3 DNA reads TGTGCCAGCAGCCCGTCTGGAAACACCATATATTTT. Its protein is CASSPSGNTIYF.

CDR3 coding DNA: TGCGCCAGCAGCCAAGTGTCCCAGACTAGCGGGTTCTACGAGCAGTACTTC. Translating it yields CASSQVSQTSGFYEQYF. The chain has TRBV4-1 and TRBJ2-7; 10 positions agree with TRBD2. The germline V gene has CDR1 MGHRA and CDR2 YSYEKL. Losses at the gene ends were 1 base for V and 3 bases for J; bases not matched to a gene: 9. The CDR3 is 17 amino acids.

The chain carries TRBV14 and TRBJ1-3; TRBD1 agrees at 7 bases. The germline V gene has CDR1 SGHDN and CDR2 FVKESK. The CDR3 spans 19 residues. The V segment lost 0 bases and the J segment 1 base; nucleotides outside the gene matches: 12. DNA of the CDR3: TGTGCCAGCAGCCAAGATTGGAGGACAGGCCACGGTTCTGGAAACACCATATATTTT. Protein product: CASSQDWRTGHGSGNTIYF. Using reference TRBV14 and TRBJ1-3 for the parts outside the CDR3, the full variable domain is EAGVTQFPSHSVIEKGQTVTLRCDPISGHDNLYWYRRVMGKEIKFLLHFVKESKQDESGMPNNRFLAERTGGTYSTLKVQPAELEDSGVYFCASSQDWRTGHGSGNTIYFGEGSWLTVV.

The gene calls are TRBV5-6 and TRBJ1-2; D gene ambiguous. This CDR3 spans 16 amino acids. CDR1 is SGHDT, CDR2 YYEEEE, per germline. V was cut by 5 bases and J by 7 bases, with 24 bases left in between. CDR3 loop: CASSLKPGIGNSGYTF. In DNA, the CDR3 is TGTGCCAGCAGTCTCAAACCGGGAATCGGGAATAGTGGCTACACCTTC.

The chain is built from TRBV19 and TRBJ1-4, with 7 bases fitting TRBD1. The V gene's germline CDR1 is LNHDA and CDR2 SQIVND (reference sequence). V gave up 3 bases and J gave up 8 bases; unmatched junction bases: 6. The length of the CDR3 is 14 residues. This CDR3 reads CASSIGRGTEKLFF. Here the CDR3 DNA reads TGTGCCAGTAGTATCGGCAGGGGGACGGAAAAACTGTTTTTT.

The V and J genes are TRBV18 and TRBJ2-5; 8 bases agree with TRBD2. CDR1 is KGHSH and CDR2 is LQKENI in the germline V gene. There are 13 residues in the CDR3. The trim removed 6 bases at V and 5 bases at J, leaving 5 bases unmatched. In nucleotides, the CDR3 is TGTGCCAGCTCTCGGGGGGGGTCGGAGACCCAGTACTTC. Amino acids: CASSRGGSETQYF.

This clone has a single count. CDR3 residues: CASSPVAIYEQYF. CDR3 DNA: TGTGCCAGCAGCCCAGTAGCGATCTACGAGCAGTACTTC. The chain employs TRBV7-9 and TRBJ2-7; D is perhaps TRBD2 (5 bases). Trimming pared 5 bases from V and 3 bases from J, leaving 11 bases between. CDR1 is SEHNR, CDR2 FQNEAQ, per germline (reference sequence). This CDR3 has 13 residues.

The CDR3 DNA reads TGCAGTGCTCTCGAAGAGACCCAGTACTTC. This translates into CSALEETQYF. V usage is TRBV20-1 and J usage is TRBJ2-5; D ambiguous. The length of the CDR3 is 10 residues. V lost 5 bases and J 3 bases, leaving 4 bases between the germline ends. Germline values: CDR1 DFQATT, CDR2 SNEGSKA (reference sequence).

This clone is a singleton in its sample. J is TRBJ1-1 and V is TRBV6-5; weak D call: TRBD1 (5 bases). Germline assignment: CDR1 MNHEY and CDR2 SVGAGI. Trimming removed 7 bases from V and 2 bases from J, with 17 bases in between. The CDR3 consists of 15 residues. The CDR3 reads CASTLNPGHNTEAFF. The CDR3 DNA reads TGTGCCAGCACCCTTAACCCCGGACATAACACTGAAGCTTTCTTT.

This clone was detected once. This sequence joins TRBV4-1 and TRBJ1-6; 8 positions agree with TRBD1. The CDR3 sequence is 19 residues long. Germline-derived CDR1 and CDR2 are MGHRA and YSYEKL. V lost 3 bases and J lost 8; bases outside the gene matches: 18. CDR3 nucleotides: TGCGCCAGCAGCCAGCCCCCCAGGGGGCCCGAATTGGTCGATTCACCCCTCCACTTT. Protein product: CASSQPPRGPELVDSPLHF.